What follows is one T cell receptor (beta chain) and its context. Only in-frame clones appear in the TCRdb table, and some are missing; sequencing was by immunoSEQ multiplex PCR. The sample shows over 100,000 clones, roughly 90% of them seen only once. This entry is derived from a study of PD-L1 blockade in urothelial cancer. As to time point: peripheral blood 6 weeks after treatment start. In germline, CDR1 is MGHDK, CDR2 SYGVNS. V shed 6 bases and J 0 bases; nucleotides not matched to a gene: 9. The CDR3 consists of 17 residues. The input for sequencing was PBMCs, taken around atezolizumab (anti-PD-L1) treatment. This chain uses TRBV25-1 with TRBJ2-3, with 10 bases that match TRBD1. The clonotype was recovered from a man aged 55 to 70 with urothelial cancer. CDR3 in amino acids: CASRAAGQGRSTDTQYF. CDR3 DNA sequence: TGTGCCAGCAGAGCCGCGGGACAGGGGAGAAGCACAGATACGCAGTATTTT.